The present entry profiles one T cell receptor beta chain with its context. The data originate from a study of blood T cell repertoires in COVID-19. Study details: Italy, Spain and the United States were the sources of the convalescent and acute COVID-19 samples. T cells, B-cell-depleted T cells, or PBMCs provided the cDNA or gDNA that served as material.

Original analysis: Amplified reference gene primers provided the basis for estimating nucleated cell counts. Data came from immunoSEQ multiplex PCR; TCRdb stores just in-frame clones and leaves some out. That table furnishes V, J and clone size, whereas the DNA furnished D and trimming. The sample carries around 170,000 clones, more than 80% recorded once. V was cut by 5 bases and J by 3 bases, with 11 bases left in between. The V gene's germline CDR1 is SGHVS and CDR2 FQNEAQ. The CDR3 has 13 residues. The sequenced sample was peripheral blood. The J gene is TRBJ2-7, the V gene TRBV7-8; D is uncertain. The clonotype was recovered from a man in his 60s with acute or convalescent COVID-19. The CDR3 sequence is CASSIRPSYEQYF. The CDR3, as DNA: TGTGCCAGCAGCATTCGTCCCAGCTACGAGCAGTACTTC. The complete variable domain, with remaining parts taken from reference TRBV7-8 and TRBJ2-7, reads GAGVSQSPRYKVAKRGQDVALRCDPISGHVSLFWYQQALGQGPEFLTYFQNEAQLDKSGLPSDRFFAERPEGSVSTLKIQRTQQEDSAVYLCASSIRPSYEQYFGPGTRLTVT.